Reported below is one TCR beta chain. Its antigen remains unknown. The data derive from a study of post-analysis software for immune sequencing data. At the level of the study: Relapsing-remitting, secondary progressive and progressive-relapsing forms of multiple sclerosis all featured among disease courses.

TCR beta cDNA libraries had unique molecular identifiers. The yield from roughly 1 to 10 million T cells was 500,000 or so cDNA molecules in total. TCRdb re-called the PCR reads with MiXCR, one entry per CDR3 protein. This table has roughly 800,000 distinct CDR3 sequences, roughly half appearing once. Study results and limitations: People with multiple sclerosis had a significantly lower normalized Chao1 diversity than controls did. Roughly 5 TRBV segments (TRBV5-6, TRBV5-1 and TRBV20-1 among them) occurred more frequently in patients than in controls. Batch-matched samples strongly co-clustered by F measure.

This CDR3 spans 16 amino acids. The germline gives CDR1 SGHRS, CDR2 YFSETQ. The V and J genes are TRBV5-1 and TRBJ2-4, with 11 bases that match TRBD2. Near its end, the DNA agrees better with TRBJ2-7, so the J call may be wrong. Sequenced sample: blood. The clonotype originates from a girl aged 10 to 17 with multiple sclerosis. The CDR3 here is CASSLGQLAGDNEQYF. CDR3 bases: TGCGCCAGCAGCTTGGGCCAACTAGCGGGAGACAACGAGCAGTACTTC.